This TCR beta chain was sequenced in a study of T cell clones after liver transplantation. Whole-study context: Pre-transplant mixed lymphocyte reactions yielded third-party-reactive TCRbeta sequences as comparators for graft-donor-reactive sequences.

Method: immunoSEQ multiplex PCR; TCRdb's copy keeps in-frame clones and lacks some. The sample lists roughly 49,000 clones; about 67% were seen once. Trimming took off 8 bases at V and 2 bases at J, with 19 bases between the two ends. From germline, CDR1 is LNHDA and CDR2 SQIVND (reference sequence). The CDR3 contains 15 residues. As to this clone: No antigen is known for it.

CD3+CD4+ and CD3+CD8+ cells were FACS-sorted from thawed unstimulated PBMCs. Whole-study findings and limits: Migration into the graft, not deletion, may explain lost graft donor-reactive T cells.

The sample here was CD4+ T cells from blood, taken more than 52 months after liver transplant. The V gene is TRBV19, the J gene TRBJ2-7, with D perhaps matching TRBD1 or TRBD2 (6 bases each). The sequence came from a human patient who received a liver transplant. Some of these T cells may belong to the graft donor. CDR3 protein: CASPITGALPYEQYF. CDR3 sequence (DNA): TGTGCCAGTCCGATCACGGGGGCTTTACCCTACGAGCAGTACTTC.